The sequence of this T cell receptor beta chain was determined in a study of CD8 T cells in ankylosing spondylitis. General study results and limits: Ankylosing spondylitis blood appeared to carry a characteristic TCR beta motif of roughly eight highly homologous variants. Some motif variants were previously reported in reactive arthritis synovial fluid and blood. There was reportedly significant enrichment of clones that were disease-linked in matched ankylosing spondylitis synovial fluid.

A single record per CDR3 protein comes from TCRdb applying MiXCR to the 5' RACE reads. The profile covers around 770,000 distinct CDR3 sequences, with 12% appearing a single time and 0.51% taken by the ten largest. CDR1 and CDR2 from the germline V gene are LGHNA and YSLEER. Trimming cost V 3 bases and J 11 bases; bases outside gene matches: 8. The CDR3 length is 14 residues. In regard to this clonotype: Its antigen is unidentified.

The sequence was collected from a male donor with ankylosing spondylitis. V usage is TRBV4-3 and J usage is TRBJ1-5; 9 nucleotides agree with TRBD1. Specimen: blood, either unsorted or a sorted T cell fraction (not recorded which). CDR3 loop: CASSQESRTGAQHF. The CDR3 DNA sequence: TGCGCCAGCAGCCAGGAGTCCCGGACAGGGGCCCAGCATTTT.